Listed below are T cell receptor beta chains from one sample, sequenced in a study of blood T cell repertoires in COVID-19. TCRdb's copy holds only in-frame clones and misses some; the assay was immunoSEQ multiplex PCR. The data show under 200,000 clones, 86% seen once. The sequencing input was peripheral blood. These TCRs come from a man in his fifties or sixties with active or convalescent COVID-19. Both conserved end residues are part of each CDR3. D genes are given only for firm matches. Rows may omit the clone size; those that give it use once, few, many or a size class.

abundance: NA; v_gene: TRBV11-2; d_gene: TRBD2; j_gene: TRBJ2-3; CDR3aa: CATRRAGVLADTQYF; CDR3nt: TGTGCCACCCGGCGGGCGGGAGTCTTAGCAGATACGCAGTATTTT
abundance: NA; v_gene: TRBV3-1/TRBV3-2; d_gene: TRBD2; j_gene: TRBJ2-2; CDR3aa: CASSLTGGGDRGTGELFF; CDR3nt: TGTGCCAGCAGCCTTACCGGCGGGGGGGACCGTGGCACCGGGGAGCTGTTTTTT
abundance: NA; v_gene: TRBV6-1; d_gene: TRBD1; j_gene: TRBJ2-5; CDR3aa: CASSEAIRTGALRETQYF; CDR3nt: TGTGCCAGCAGTGAAGCAATCAGGACAGGGGCGTTGAGAGAGACCCAGTACTTC
abundance: NA; v_gene: TRBV29-1; d_gene: NA; j_gene: TRBJ2-5; CDR3aa: CSVEERSGETQYF; CDR3nt: TGCAGCGTTGAAGAAAGGTCGGGGGAGACCCAGTACTTC
abundance: few; v_gene: TRBV27; d_gene: TRBD1; j_gene: TRBJ1-2; CDR3aa: CASTFAGGANYGYTF; CDR3nt: TGTGCCAGCACCTTCGCAGGGGGCGCGAACTATGGCTACACCTTC
abundance: NA; v_gene: TRBV27; d_gene: NA; j_gene: TRBJ2-7; CDR3aa: CASSFGTGYEQYF; CDR3nt: TGTGCCAGCAGTTTCGGTACGGGCTACGAGCAGTACTTC
abundance: NA; v_gene: TRBV19; d_gene: TRBD2; j_gene: TRBJ2-1; CDR3aa: CASSKAVAGYNEQFF; CDR3nt: TGTGCCAGTAGTAAAGCCGTAGCGGGATACAATGAGCAGTTCTTC
abundance: once; v_gene: TRBV5-1; d_gene: NA; j_gene: TRBJ1-1; CDR3aa: CASSNSGNTEAFF; CDR3nt: TGCGCCAGCAGCAATTCGGGGAACACTGAAGCTTTCTTT
abundance: NA; v_gene: TRBV10-1; d_gene: TRBD1; j_gene: TRBJ1-1; CDR3aa: CASQTFYRGERAHGVDTEAFF; CDR3nt: TGCGCCAGCCAAACTTTCTACAGGGGAGAGAGGGCGCACGGCGTTGACACTGAAGCTTTCTTT
abundance: NA; v_gene: TRBV5-6; d_gene: NA; j_gene: TRBJ2-7; CDR3aa: CASSLVLAGDLDEQYF; CDR3nt: TGTGCCAGCAGCTTGGTTTTGGCAGGGGATTTGGACGAGCAGTACTTC
abundance: NA; v_gene: TRBV5-1; d_gene: TRBD1; j_gene: TRBJ2-1; CDR3aa: CASSLNRQGEDEQFF; CDR3nt: TGCGCCAGCAGCCTAAACCGACAGGGGGAGGATGAGCAGTTCTTC
abundance: NA; v_gene: TRBV3-1/TRBV3-2; d_gene: NA; j_gene: TRBJ1-2; CDR3aa: CASSQYRDSLNYGYTF; CDR3nt: TGTGCCAGCAGCCAATATCGAGACAGCCTTAACTATGGCTACACCTTC
abundance: NA; v_gene: TRBV2; d_gene: NA; j_gene: TRBJ2-1; CDR3aa: CASSEQGGTYNEQFF; CDR3nt: TGTGCCAGCAGTGAACAGGGGGGAACCTACAATGAGCAGTTCTTC
abundance: NA; v_gene: TRBV6-2/TRBV6-3; d_gene: TRBD1; j_gene: TRBJ1-1; CDR3aa: CASSYADRGRFNTEAFF; CDR3nt: TGTGCCAGCAGTTACGCGGACAGGGGGCGTTTCAACACTGAAGCTTTCTTT
abundance: NA; v_gene: TRBV30; d_gene: TRBD1; j_gene: TRBJ1-2; CDR3aa: CARKGQGIDGYTF; CDR3nt: TGTGCCCGTAAGGGACAGGGGATCGATGGCTACACCTTC
abundance: NA; v_gene: TRBV7-2; d_gene: TRBD1; j_gene: TRBJ1-5; CDR3aa: CASSTWTGDQPQHF; CDR3nt: TGTGCCAGCAGCACTTGGACAGGGGATCAGCCCCAGCATTTT
abundance: NA; v_gene: TRBV4-3; d_gene: NA; j_gene: TRBJ2-3; CDR3aa: CASSQEAAPGDTQYF; CDR3nt: TGCGCCAGCAGCCAGGAGGCGGCGCCGGGAGATACGCAGTATTTT
abundance: once; v_gene: TRBV6-1; d_gene: TRBD1; j_gene: TRBJ2-5; CDR3aa: CASSEYRGRETQYF; CDR3nt: TGTGCCAGCAGTGAATACAGGGGACGGGAGACCCAGTACTTC
abundance: NA; v_gene: TRBV29-1; d_gene: TRBD1; j_gene: TRBJ2-2; CDR3aa: CSVEVGQGAGELFF; CDR3nt: TGCAGCGTTGAAGTGGGCCAGGGGGCCGGGGAGCTGTTTTTT
abundance: once; v_gene: TRBV29-1; d_gene: TRBD1; j_gene: TRBJ1-2; CDR3aa: CSAGDRVVGYTF; CDR3nt: TGCAGCGCCGGAGACAGGGTTGTTGGCTACACCTTC
abundance: NA; v_gene: TRBV6-1; d_gene: NA; j_gene: TRBJ1-5; CDR3aa: CASSESYQPQHF; CDR3nt: TGTGCCAGCAGTGAAAGCTATCAGCCCCAGCATTTT
abundance: NA; v_gene: TRBV5-5; d_gene: TRBD1; j_gene: TRBJ1-2; CDR3aa: CASSPEPGQGRGYTF; CDR3nt: TGTGCCAGCAGCCCAGAACCGGGACAGGGAAGGGGCTACACCTTC
abundance: NA; v_gene: TRBV7-2; d_gene: TRBD1; j_gene: TRBJ1-2; CDR3aa: CASSTTGGGGYTF; CDR3nt: TGTGCCAGCAGCACGACAGGGGGTGGTGGCTACACCTTC
abundance: NA; v_gene: TRBV18; d_gene: NA; j_gene: TRBJ2-5; CDR3aa: CASSIGQQETQYF; CDR3nt: TGTGCCAGCTCAATCGGACAGCAAGAGACCCAGTACTTC
abundance: NA; v_gene: TRBV13; d_gene: TRBD1; j_gene: TRBJ2-7; CDR3aa: CASSLGRGDRVHEQYF; CDR3nt: TGTGCCAGCAGCTTAGGTAGGGGGGACAGGGTCCACGAGCAGTACTTC
abundance: NA; v_gene: TRBV4-1; d_gene: NA; j_gene: TRBJ2-7; CDR3aa: CASSQVSGPYEQYF; CDR3nt: TGCGCCAGCAGCCAAGTTAGCGGCCCCTACGAGCAGTACTTC
abundance: NA; v_gene: TRBV6-5; d_gene: NA; j_gene: TRBJ1-1; CDR3aa: CASSYRGRTNTEAFF; CDR3nt: TGTGCCAGCAGTTACAGGGGCAGGACGAACACTGAAGCTTTCTTT
abundance: NA; v_gene: TRBV3-1/TRBV3-2; d_gene: TRBD2; j_gene: TRBJ2-3; CDR3aa: CASSQAIRLAGGLNTDTQYF; CDR3nt: TGTGCCAGCAGCCAAGCCATTCGACTAGCGGGGGGCCTAAACACAGATACGCAGTATTTT
abundance: NA; v_gene: TRBV30; d_gene: NA; j_gene: TRBJ2-7; CDR3aa: CAWSGWDKRYEQYF; CDR3nt: TGTGCCTGGAGTGGGTGGGACAAACGGTACGAGCAGTACTTC
abundance: NA; v_gene: TRBV5-1; d_gene: TRBD2; j_gene: TRBJ2-1; CDR3aa: CASSSRTSGVYNEQFF; CDR3nt: TGCGCCAGCAGCTCAAGGACTAGCGGGGTCTACAATGAGCAGTTCTTC
abundance: NA; v_gene: TRBV9; d_gene: NA; j_gene: TRBJ1-1; CDR3aa: CASSVPIRDTEAFF; CDR3nt: TGTGCCAGCAGCGTCCCTATCAGGGACACTGAAGCTTTCTTT
abundance: NA; v_gene: TRBV5-1; d_gene: NA; j_gene: TRBJ1-2; CDR3aa: CASSSTLREGYTF; CDR3nt: TGCGCCAGCAGTAGCACTCTCCGCGAGGGCTACACCTTC
abundance: NA; v_gene: TRBV7-2; d_gene: NA; j_gene: TRBJ1-4; CDR3aa: CASSLGAGNEKLFF; CDR3nt: TGTGCCAGCAGCTTAGGGGCAGGGAATGAAAAACTGTTTTTT
abundance: NA; v_gene: TRBV5-4; d_gene: NA; j_gene: TRBJ2-2; CDR3aa: CASSSEVPGRELFF; CDR3nt: TGTGCCAGCAGCTCGGAGGTGCCGGGCAGGGAGCTGTTTTTT
abundance: few; v_gene: TRBV15; d_gene: TRBD2; j_gene: TRBJ2-3; CDR3aa: CATSRKGLAGAPMARTDTQYF; CDR3nt: TGTGCCACCAGCAGAAAGGGACTAGCGGGGGCCCCGATGGCACGCACAGATACGCAGTATTTT
abundance: NA; v_gene: TRBV2; d_gene: NA; j_gene: TRBJ1-6; CDR3aa: CASSEGEGGNSPLHF; CDR3nt: TGTGCCAGCAGTGAAGGGGAGGGCGGGAATTCACCCCTCCACTTT
abundance: once; v_gene: TRBV11-3; d_gene: NA; j_gene: TRBJ1-5; CDR3aa: CASSLTLNQPQHF; CDR3nt: TGTGCCAGCAGCTTGACACTCAATCAGCCCCAGCATTTT
abundance: once; v_gene: TRBV7-2; d_gene: NA; j_gene: TRBJ1-5; CDR3aa: CASSLGRTGTQPQHF; CDR3nt: TGTGCCAGCAGCTTAGGTCGTACGGGTACTCAGCCCCAGCATTTT
abundance: NA; v_gene: TRBV6-4; d_gene: NA; j_gene: TRBJ2-1; CDR3aa: CASSDGGGAGNEQFF; CDR3nt: TGTGCCAGCAGTGACGGTGGGGGGGCAGGGAATGAGCAGTTCTTC
abundance: NA; v_gene: TRBV30; d_gene: NA; j_gene: TRBJ2-2; CDR3aa: CAWSWSNRVTGELFF; CDR3nt: TGTGCCTGGAGTTGGTCCAACAGGGTCACCGGGGAGCTGTTTTTT
abundance: NA; v_gene: TRBV4-3; d_gene: NA; j_gene: TRBJ1-4; CDR3aa: CASSQVWGGREKLFF; CDR3nt: TGCGCCAGCAGCCAAGTGTGGGGGGGAAGAGAAAAACTGTTTTTT
abundance: NA; v_gene: TRBV19; d_gene: NA; j_gene: TRBJ2-1; CDR3aa: CASTPAGPTYNEQFF; CDR3nt: TGTGCCAGTACCCCGGCGGGGCCCACCTACAATGAGCAGTTCTTC
abundance: once; v_gene: TRBV11-1; d_gene: NA; j_gene: TRBJ2-2; CDR3aa: CASSLEGVNGELFF; CDR3nt: TGTGCCAGCAGCTTAGAAGGGGTTAACGGGGAGCTGTTTTTT
abundance: NA; v_gene: TRBV20-1; d_gene: TRBD2; j_gene: TRBJ2-3; CDR3aa: CSASPGTSGTSDTQYF; CDR3nt: TGCAGTGCTAGTCCCGGGACTAGCGGCACCTCAGATACGCAGTATTTT
abundance: once; v_gene: TRBV25-1; d_gene: TRBD2; j_gene: TRBJ2-1; CDR3aa: CASSQRGRISYNEQFF; CDR3nt: TGTGCCAGCAGCCAGCGGGGGCGAATCTCCTACAATGAGCAGTTCTTC
abundance: NA; v_gene: TRBV24-1; d_gene: NA; j_gene: TRBJ1-5; CDR3aa: CATSDSGGGYQPQHF; CDR3nt: TGTGCCACCAGTGATTCCGGCGGGGGGTATCAGCCCCAGCATTTT
abundance: NA; v_gene: TRBV30; d_gene: TRBD1; j_gene: TRBJ2-7; CDR3aa: CAWSVRGQMNWAPNYEQYF; CDR3nt: TGTGCCTGGAGTGTAAGGGGACAGATGAATTGGGCACCCAATTACGAGCAGTACTTC
abundance: NA; v_gene: TRBV4-2; d_gene: TRBD1; j_gene: TRBJ2-7; CDR3aa: CASSPGTEYEQYF; CDR3nt: TGTGCCAGCAGCCCCGGGACAGAATACGAGCAGTACTTC
abundance: NA; v_gene: TRBV19; d_gene: NA; j_gene: TRBJ2-1; CDR3aa: CASSMGNSPLNEQFF; CDR3nt: TGTGCCAGTAGTATGGGCAACTCTCCACTCAATGAGCAGTTCTTC
abundance: NA; v_gene: TRBV28; d_gene: TRBD2; j_gene: TRBJ2-3; CDR3aa: CASSSSGREERDTQYF; CDR3nt: TGTGCCAGCAGTTCATCAGGGCGGGAGGAGAGGGATACGCAGTATTTT
abundance: NA; v_gene: TRBV5-1; d_gene: NA; j_gene: TRBJ2-7; CDR3aa: CASSESGTYEQYF; CDR3nt: TGCGCCAGCAGTGAGTCAGGAACCTACGAGCAGTACTTC
abundance: NA; v_gene: TRBV7-2; d_gene: NA; j_gene: TRBJ1-5; CDR3aa: CASSSGRVPGQPQHF; CDR3nt: TGTGCCAGCAGCTCTGGGAGGGTCCCGGGTCAGCCCCAGCATTTT
abundance: NA; v_gene: TRBV2; d_gene: TRBD1; j_gene: TRBJ1-4; CDR3aa: CASSQDRGKEKLFF; CDR3nt: TGTGCCAGCAGTCAAGACAGGGGGAAAGAAAAACTGTTTTTT